The T cell receptor (beta chain) described here comes from a study of blood T cells in healthy people across ages. Study-level results: As naive T cell percentage varied, TCR beta diversity correlated strongly with it. Getting older went along with TCR beta diversity per million T cells dropping roughly linearly.

Every donor gave roughly 9.6 milliliters of peripheral blood. With a J-beta primer mix and a sample-barcoded 5' primer, a second PCR ran roughly 7 to 11 cycles. Paired-end reads containing CDR3 totaled no fewer than 2.5 million for each sample. TCRdb passed the 5' RACE reads through MiXCR, listing each CDR3 protein once. The sample includes around 1,900,000 distinct CDR3 sequences, about 39% of them seen just once. CDR3 length: 16 residues. Germline V gene data show CDR1 as SEHNR and CDR2 as FQNEAQ (reference sequence). V lost 5 bases and J lost 0; bases outside the gene matches: 6. As for this clonotype: Its antigen is still unknown.

This TCR derives from a human donor in good health. Sequences were obtained from blood. The chain uses TRBV7-9 and TRBJ2-5; TRBD2 matches 10 bases. The CDR3, as DNA: TGTGCCAGCAGCGCCGGGACTAGCGCTTACCAAGAGACCCAGTACTTC. This sequence encodes CASSAGTSAYQETQYF.